Listed here is a single TCR beta chain. Its target is not known. Antigen-specific CD4+ T cell clonotypes were called by their expansion after viral peptide-pool culture in ViraFEST. Once cultured for 10 days, the cells underwent separation to obtain CD4+ T cells. Previously uninfected by SARS-CoV-2, the vaccine recipients also showed negative nucleocapsid antibodies. Wells of around 2 million PBMC each were grown with about 9.8 IU/ml IL-2 and roughly 9.2 ug/ml peptides. The data stem from a study of vaccination effects on CD4 cells after COVID-19. Points from the study as a whole: Vaccine- and infection-induced clones showed marked clonal contraction late following vaccination. Only a single clone (1 of 255 vaccine-induced clones in healthy vaccinees) cross-reacted with common cold coronaviruses.

V shed 1 base, J shed 0 bases, and the junction held 14 bases outside the gene matches. This CDR3 spans 19 amino acids. The V gene's germline CDR1 is SEHNR and CDR2 FQNEAQ (reference sequence). TCRdb's copy holds only in-frame clones and misses some; the assay was immunoSEQ multiplex PCR. The profile covers fewer than 25,000 clones, with over 55% appearing a single time and roughly an eighth taken by the ten largest. Sequencing was performed on CD4+ T cells from PBMCs cultured with HCoV-OC43 spike peptides, taken before COVID-19 vaccination. Stated subset: HCoV-OC43 spike overlapping peptide pool stimulation. This sequence was found in a human donor who received a COVID-19 vaccine. J is TRBJ1-1 and V is TRBV7-9; 7 bases align to TRBD1. DNA of the CDR3: TGTGCCAGCAGCTTAGGACAACACTTACGACAGGGTATGAACACTGAAGCTTTCTTT. It specifies CASSLGQHLRQGMNTEAFF.